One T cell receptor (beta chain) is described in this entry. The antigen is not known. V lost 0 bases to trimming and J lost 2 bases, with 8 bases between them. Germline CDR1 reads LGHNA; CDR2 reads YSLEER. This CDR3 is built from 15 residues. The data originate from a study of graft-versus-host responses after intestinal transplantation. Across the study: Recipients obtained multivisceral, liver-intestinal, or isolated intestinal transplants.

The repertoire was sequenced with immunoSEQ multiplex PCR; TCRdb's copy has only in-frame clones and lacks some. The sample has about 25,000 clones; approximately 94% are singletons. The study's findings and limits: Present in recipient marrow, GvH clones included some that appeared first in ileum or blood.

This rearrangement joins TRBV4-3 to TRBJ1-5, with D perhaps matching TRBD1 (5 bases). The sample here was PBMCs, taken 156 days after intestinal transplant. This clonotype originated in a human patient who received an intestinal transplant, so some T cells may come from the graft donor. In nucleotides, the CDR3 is TGCGCCAGCAGCCAAGATCAAGGGGGCAATCAGCCCCAGCATTTT. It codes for CASSQDQGGNQPQHF.